Presented here are 17 T cell receptor beta chains from one specimen sequenced in a study of T cells in localized non-small cell lung cancer. The data were produced by immunoSEQ multiplex PCR, yet TCRdb's version contains in-frame clones alone and is incomplete. The table lists more than 40,000 clones, around 83% of them singletons. The sample consisted of PBMCs, taken before any cancer treatment. The source of these receptors is a man aged 40 to 69 with stage II lung adenocarcinoma.

V is TRBV5-1 and J is TRBJ2-5, with D maybe TRBD1 (6 bases). The CDR3 spans 17 residues. Trimming removed 4 bases from V and 2 bases from J, with 21 bases in between. Germline V gene sequence: CDR1 SGHRS, CDR2 YFSETQ. The CDR3 protein is CASSLDRSFSIQETQYF. The CDR3 region has the DNA TGCGCCAGCAGCCTTGACAGGTCCTTTTCTATTCAAGAGACCCAGTACTTC.

The chain combines TRBV5-1 with TRBJ2-3; TRBD2 aligns across 15 bases. The junction had 17 bases not matched to a gene; V was cut back by 4 bases and J by 2 bases. The CDR3 contains 21 residues. CDR1 and CDR2 from the germline V gene are SGHRS and YFSETQ. CDR3 DNA sequence: TGCGCCAGCAGCCCCGGGCCGACCTGGACTAGCGGGGGGGATTTCACAGATACGCAGTATTTT. This gives the protein CASSPGPTWTSGGDFTDTQYF.

In DNA form, the CDR3 reads TGCGCCAGCAGCTTGGTGGGGCAAGTTTACAATGAGCAGTTCTTC. This codes for CASSLVGQVYNEQFF. The chain is built from TRBV5-1 and TRBJ2-1; perhaps TRBD1 as D (5 bases). This CDR3 comprises 15 residues. The germline CDR1 and CDR2 sequences are SGHRS and YFSETQ. V shed 0 bases and J shed 4 bases, with 11 bases lying between them. Combining the CDR3 with reference TRBV5-1 and TRBJ2-1 gives the whole variable domain KAGVTQTPRYLIKTRGQQVTLSCSPISGHRSVSWYQQTPGQGLQFLFEYFSETQRNKGNFPGRFSGRQFSNSRSEMNVSTLELGDSALYLCASSLVGQVYNEQFFGPGTRLTVL.

The V gene is TRBV5-1, the J gene TRBJ2-1; D gene unclear. This CDR3 has 14 amino acids. V lost 1 base and J lost 1, with 6 bases in between. Germline lookup yields CDR1 SGHRS and CDR2 YFSETQ. The CDR3 nucleotides are TGCGCCAGCAGCTTGACGAGGTCCTACAATGAGCAGTTCTTC. As protein: CASSLTRSYNEQFF.

This clone was observed a few times. The chain joins TRBV2 to TRBJ2-3, with a possible D match to TRBD2 (6 bases). Deletions cut 4 bases from V and 5 bases from J, with 13 bases between. CDR3 size: 14 residues. Germline assignment: CDR1 SNHLY and CDR2 FYNNEI. As DNA, the CDR3 is TGTGCCAGCAGTGGGAGGGTCCCCGAAGATACGCAGTATTTT. This translates into CASSGRVPEDTQYF.

The V gene is TRBV15, the J gene TRBJ2-7; D could derive from TRBD1 or TRBD2 (5 bases each). This CDR3 region has 15 residues. With 0 bases removed from V and 2 bases from J, the gap between germline ends came to 11 bases. CDR1 LNHNV and CDR2 YYDKDF come from the germline V gene (reference sequence). Here the CDR3 DNA reads TGTGCCACCAGCAGAGACAGGGACGGACCCTACGAGCAGTACTTC. Protein product: CATSRDRDGPYEQYF.

The rearrangement joins TRBV5-4 to TRBJ2-5; 7 bases line up with TRBD2. This CDR3 has 15 amino acids. Germline trimming cut 0 bases from V and 5 bases from J; bases unmatched to any gene: 7. Germline lookup yields CDR1 SGHNT and CDR2 YYREEE (reference sequence). CDR3 bases: TGTGCCAGCAGCTTGGAGGGGACTACATTGGAGACCCAGTACTTC. It encodes CASSLEGTTLETQYF. The variable domain in full, completed from reference TRBV5-4 and TRBJ2-5, reads ETGVTQSPTHLIKTRGQQVTLRCSSQSGHNTVSWYQQALGQGPQFIFQYYREEENGRGNFPPRFSGLQFPNYSSELNVNALELDDSALYLCASSLEGTTLETQYFGPGTRLLVL.

The genes are TRBV5-8 and TRBJ1-5; D call uncertain. This CDR3 region has 15 residues. CDR1 SGHTS and CDR2 YDEGEE come from the germline V gene. Trimming took off 2 bases at V and 2 bases at J, with 11 bases between the two ends. The CDR3 region is CASSFGGIGNQPQHF. CDR3 in DNA: TGTGCCAGCAGCTTTGGTGGGATCGGCAATCAGCCCCAGCATTTT.

V gene TRBV27 combines with J gene TRBJ2-7, with D possibly being TRBD1 (6 bases). V was shortened by 5 bases and J by 5 bases, with 22 bases between the two germline ends. Germline CDR1 and CDR2: MNHEY and SMNVEV (reference sequence). The CDR3 is made up of 16 amino acids. This CDR3 is CASSPTSLTGGHEQYF. CDR3 bases: TGTGCCAGCAGTCCCACCTCCCTGACAGGTGGCCACGAGCAGTACTTC.

V usage is TRBV9 and J usage is TRBJ2-2, with 7 positions matching TRBD2. Trimming cost V 4 bases and J 1 base; bases outside gene matches: 7. From germline, CDR1 is SGDLS and CDR2 YYNGEE. The CDR3 totals 16 residues. This CDR3 is CASSSRWGGNTGELFF. DNA of the CDR3: TGTGCCAGCAGCTCCCGATGGGGGGGGAACACCGGGGAGCTGTTTTTT.

The CDR3 loop reads CASSSDLQGHSEQFF. CDR3 in DNA: TGTGCCAGCAGCTCAGACCTCCAGGGACATAGTGAGCAGTTCTTC. The chain is built from TRBV7-7 and TRBJ2-1; D might be TRBD1 (6 bases). V lost 4 bases to trimming and J lost 9 bases, with 19 bases between them. Germline lookup yields CDR1 SSHAT and CDR2 FNYEAQ (reference sequence). The CDR3 spans 15 residues.

The V call is TRBV28, the J call TRBJ2-1; D is perhaps TRBD1 (5 bases). CDR1 MDHEN and CDR2 SYDVKM come from the germline V gene. CDR3 length: 16 residues. V was clipped by 3 bases and J by 9 bases, with 21 bases between them. The CDR3 sequence is CASSFQQDWTYSEQFF. In nucleotides, the CDR3 is TGTGCCAGCAGTTTCCAACAGGATTGGACCTATAGTGAGCAGTTCTTC.

This sequence joins TRBV19 and TRBJ1-4, with a tentative D call TRBD1 (6 bases). Trimming shortened V by 5 bases and J by 7 bases, and 17 bases separated the two germline ends. Germline CDR1 LNHDA, CDR2 SQIVND (reference sequence). The CDR3 covers 15 residues. The CDR3 spells CASSGPGRGGEKLFF. CDR3 nucleotide sequence: TGTGCCAGTAGTGGACCGGGACGAGGGGGTGAAAAACTGTTTTTT.

The rearrangement links TRBV9 to TRBJ2-7, with D perhaps being TRBD1 or TRBD2 (5 bases each). The CDR3 length is 15 residues. V was shortened by 1 base and J by 0 bases, with 11 bases between the two germline ends. Germline assignment: CDR1 SGDLS and CDR2 YYNGEE. The CDR3 bases are TGTGCCAGCAGCGTAAACCCAGGGAGCTCCTACGAGCAGTACTTC. Translating gives CASSVNPGSSYEQYF.

About this clone itself: Other DNA variants within this sample encode the same CDR3. The genes are TRBV5-1 and TRBJ1-1; D not certain. V was trimmed by 0 bases and J by 3 bases, leaving 9 bases between them. This CDR3 contains 14 residues. The germline gives CDR1 SGHRS, CDR2 YFSETQ. The CDR3: CASSLEGGYTEAFF. In DNA, the CDR3 is TGCGCCAGCAGCTTGGAGGGCGGCTACACTGAAGCTTTCTTT.

The genes are TRBV30 and TRBJ2-1; D call uncertain. CDR3 length: 12 amino acids. CDR1 and CDR2 (germline): GTSNPN, SVGIG (reference sequence). V lost 1 base to trimming and J lost 7 bases, with 8 bases between them. CDR3: CAWSGSQNEQFF. The DNA of the CDR3 is TGTGCCTGGAGTGGAAGCCAAAATGAGCAGTTCTTC.

The chain employs TRBV14 and TRBJ1-4, with TRBD1 matching over 7 bases. Germline V CDR1 and CDR2: SGHDN, FVKESK. This CDR3 has 14 amino acids. Trimming took 4 bases from V and 8 from J; bases not matched to a gene: 7. DNA for the CDR3: TGTGCCAGCAGCCCAACAGGGGTTGGGGAAAAACTGTTTTTT. Its translation: CASSPTGVGEKLFF.